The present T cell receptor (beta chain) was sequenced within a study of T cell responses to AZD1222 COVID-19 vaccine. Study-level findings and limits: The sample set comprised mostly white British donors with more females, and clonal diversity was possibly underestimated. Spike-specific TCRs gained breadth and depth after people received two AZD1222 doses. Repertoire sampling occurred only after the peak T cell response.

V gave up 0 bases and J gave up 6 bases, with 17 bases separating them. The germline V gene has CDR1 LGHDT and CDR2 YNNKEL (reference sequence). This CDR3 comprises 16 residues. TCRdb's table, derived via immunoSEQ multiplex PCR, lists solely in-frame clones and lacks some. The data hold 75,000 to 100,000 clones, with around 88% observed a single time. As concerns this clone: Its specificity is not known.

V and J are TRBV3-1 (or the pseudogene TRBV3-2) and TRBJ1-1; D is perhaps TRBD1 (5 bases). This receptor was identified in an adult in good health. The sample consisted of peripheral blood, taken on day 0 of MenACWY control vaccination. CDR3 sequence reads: CASSQDSRSGYPEAFF. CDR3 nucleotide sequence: TGTGCCAGCAGCCAAGATTCCCGTTCAGGGTATCCTGAAGCTTTCTTT.